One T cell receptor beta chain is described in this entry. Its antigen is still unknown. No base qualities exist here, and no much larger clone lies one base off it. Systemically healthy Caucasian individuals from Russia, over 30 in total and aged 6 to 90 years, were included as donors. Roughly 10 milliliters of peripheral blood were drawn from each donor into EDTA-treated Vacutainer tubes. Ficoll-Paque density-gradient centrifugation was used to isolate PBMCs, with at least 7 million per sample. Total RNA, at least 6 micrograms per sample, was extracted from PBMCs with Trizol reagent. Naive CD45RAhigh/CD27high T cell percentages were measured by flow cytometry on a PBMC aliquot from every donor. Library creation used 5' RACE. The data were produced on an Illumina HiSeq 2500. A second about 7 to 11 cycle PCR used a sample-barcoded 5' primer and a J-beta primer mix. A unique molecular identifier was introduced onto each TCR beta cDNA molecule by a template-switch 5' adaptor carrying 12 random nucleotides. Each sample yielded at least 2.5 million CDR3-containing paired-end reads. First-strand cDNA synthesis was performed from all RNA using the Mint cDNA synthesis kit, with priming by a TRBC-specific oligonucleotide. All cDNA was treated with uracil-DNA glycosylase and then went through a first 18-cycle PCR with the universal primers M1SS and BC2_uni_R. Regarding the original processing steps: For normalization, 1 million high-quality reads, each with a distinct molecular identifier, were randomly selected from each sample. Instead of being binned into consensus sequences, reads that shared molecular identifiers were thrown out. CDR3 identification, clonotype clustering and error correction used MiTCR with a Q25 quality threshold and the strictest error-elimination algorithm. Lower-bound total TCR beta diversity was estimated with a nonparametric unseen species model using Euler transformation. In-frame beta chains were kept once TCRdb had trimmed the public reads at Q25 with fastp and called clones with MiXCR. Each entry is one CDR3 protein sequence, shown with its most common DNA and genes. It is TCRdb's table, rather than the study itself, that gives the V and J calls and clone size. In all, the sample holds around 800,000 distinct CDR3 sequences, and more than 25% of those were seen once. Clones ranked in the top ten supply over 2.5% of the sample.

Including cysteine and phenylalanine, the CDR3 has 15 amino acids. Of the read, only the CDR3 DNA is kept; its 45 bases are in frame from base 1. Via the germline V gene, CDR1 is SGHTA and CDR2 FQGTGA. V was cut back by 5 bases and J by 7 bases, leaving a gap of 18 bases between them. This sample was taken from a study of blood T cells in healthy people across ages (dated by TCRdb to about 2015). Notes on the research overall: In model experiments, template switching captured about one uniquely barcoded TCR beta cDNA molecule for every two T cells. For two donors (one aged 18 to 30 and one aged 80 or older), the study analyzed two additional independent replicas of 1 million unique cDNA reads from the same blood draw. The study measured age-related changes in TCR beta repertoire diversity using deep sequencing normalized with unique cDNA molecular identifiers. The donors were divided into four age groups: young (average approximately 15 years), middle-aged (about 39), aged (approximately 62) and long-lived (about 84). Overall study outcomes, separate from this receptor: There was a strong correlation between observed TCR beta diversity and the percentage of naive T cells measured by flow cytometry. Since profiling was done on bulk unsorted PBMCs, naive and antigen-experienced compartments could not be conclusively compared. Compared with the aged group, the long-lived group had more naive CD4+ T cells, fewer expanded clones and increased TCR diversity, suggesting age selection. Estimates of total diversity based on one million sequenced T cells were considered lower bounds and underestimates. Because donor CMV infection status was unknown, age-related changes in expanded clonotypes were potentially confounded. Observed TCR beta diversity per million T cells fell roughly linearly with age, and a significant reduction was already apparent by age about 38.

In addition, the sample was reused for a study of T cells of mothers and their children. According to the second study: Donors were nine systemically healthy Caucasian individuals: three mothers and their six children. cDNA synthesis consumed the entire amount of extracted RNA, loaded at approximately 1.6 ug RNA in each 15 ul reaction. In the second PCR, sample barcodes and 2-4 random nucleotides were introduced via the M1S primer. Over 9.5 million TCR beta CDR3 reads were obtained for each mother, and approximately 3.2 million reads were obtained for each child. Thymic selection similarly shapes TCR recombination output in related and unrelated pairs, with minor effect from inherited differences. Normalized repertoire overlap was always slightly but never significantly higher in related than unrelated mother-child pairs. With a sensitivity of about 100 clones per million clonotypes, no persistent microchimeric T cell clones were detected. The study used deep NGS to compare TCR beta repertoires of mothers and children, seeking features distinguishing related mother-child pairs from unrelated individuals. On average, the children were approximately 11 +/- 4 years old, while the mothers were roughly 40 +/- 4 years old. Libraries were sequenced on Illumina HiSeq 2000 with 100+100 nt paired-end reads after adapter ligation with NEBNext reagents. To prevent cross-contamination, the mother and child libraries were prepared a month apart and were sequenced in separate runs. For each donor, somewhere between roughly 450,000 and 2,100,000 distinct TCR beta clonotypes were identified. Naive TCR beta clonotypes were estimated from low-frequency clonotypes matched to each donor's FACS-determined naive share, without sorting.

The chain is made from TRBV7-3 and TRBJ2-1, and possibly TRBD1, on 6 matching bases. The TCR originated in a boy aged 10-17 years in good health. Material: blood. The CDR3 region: CASSPRAGDGNEQFF. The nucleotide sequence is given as TGTGCCAGCAGCCCACGGGCAGGGGACGGGAATGAGCAGTTCTTC.